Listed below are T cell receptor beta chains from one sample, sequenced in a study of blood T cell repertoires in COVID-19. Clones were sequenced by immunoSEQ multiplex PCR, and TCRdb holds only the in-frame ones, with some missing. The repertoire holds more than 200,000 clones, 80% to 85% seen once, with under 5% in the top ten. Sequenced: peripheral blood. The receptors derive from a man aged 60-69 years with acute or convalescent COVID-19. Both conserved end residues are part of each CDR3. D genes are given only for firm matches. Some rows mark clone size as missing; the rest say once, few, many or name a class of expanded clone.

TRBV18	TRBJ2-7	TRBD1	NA	TGTGCCAGCTCACCCTACCGGGACAGGGTTTACGAGCAGTACTTC	CASSPYRDRVYEQYF
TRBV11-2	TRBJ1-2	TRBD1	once	TGTGCCAGCAGCTTGACAGGGGGAGACACCTCTAACTATGGCTACACCTTC	CASSLTGGDTSNYGYTF
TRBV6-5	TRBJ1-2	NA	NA	TGTGCCAGCAGTTACCAATCTGGGAGGACTAACTATGGCTACACCTTC	CASSYQSGRTNYGYTF
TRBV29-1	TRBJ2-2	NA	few	TGCAGCGTTGCCGACAGCCAAGGGACCGGGGAGCTGTTTTTT	CSVADSQGTGELFF
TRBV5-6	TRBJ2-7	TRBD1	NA	TGTGCCAGCAGCTTGGGACAGGGGGCCTACGAGCAGTACTTC	CASSLGQGAYEQYF
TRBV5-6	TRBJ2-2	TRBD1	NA	TGTGCCAGCAGCCCGACAGGGGCCCCAAACACCGGGGAGCTGTTTTTT	CASSPTGAPNTGELFF
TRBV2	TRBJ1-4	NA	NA	TGTGCCAGCAGTCGAACCCTCCCCCAGTTTGAAAAACTGTTTTTT	CASSRTLPQFEKLFF
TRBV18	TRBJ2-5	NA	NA	TGTGCCAGCTCACTACAGGGAATAGGAGAGACCCAGTACTTC	CASSLQGIGETQYF
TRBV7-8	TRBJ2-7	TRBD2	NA	TGTGCCAGCAGCTTTTTCGGGGGGTCCCACGAGCAGTACTTC	CASSFFGGSHEQYF
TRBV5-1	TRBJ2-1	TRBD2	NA	TGCGCCAGCAGCACCCGTAGCGGGAGGGCCGGGTCAAATGAGCAGTTCTTC	CASSTRSGRAGSNEQFF
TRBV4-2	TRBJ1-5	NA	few	TGTGCCAGCAGCCAAGATCTGACAGACCACCAGCCCCAGCATTTT	CASSQDLTDHQPQHF
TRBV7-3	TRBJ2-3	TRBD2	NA	TGTGCCAGCAGCCTGGCTGCGGGAGGGAGTACAGATACGCAGTATTTT	CASSLAAGGSTDTQYF
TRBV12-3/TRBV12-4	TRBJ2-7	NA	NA	TGTGCCAGCAGTTTGGCAGAATGGGCCGAGCAGTACTTC	CASSLAEWAEQYF
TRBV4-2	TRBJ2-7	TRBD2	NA	TGTGCCAGCAGCGGACAAGGGCCTAGCGGGAGTTACGAGCAGTACTTC	CASSGQGPSGSYEQYF
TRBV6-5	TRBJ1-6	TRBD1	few	TGTGCCAGCAGTCCCGGGACAGGGCAGTCACCCCTCCACTTT	CASSPGTGQSPLHF
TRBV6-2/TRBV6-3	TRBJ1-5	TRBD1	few	TGTGCCAGCAGTAGATTTCCCGGGACAGGGAATAATCAGCCCCAGCATTTT	CASSRFPGTGNNQPQHF
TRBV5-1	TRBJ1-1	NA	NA	TGCGCCAGCAGCGCTACAATACAGGAGAACACTGAAGCTTTCTTT	CASSATIQENTEAFF
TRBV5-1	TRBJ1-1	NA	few	TGCGCCAGCAGCTTCAAGGACAATATGAACACTGAAGCTTTCTTT	CASSFKDNMNTEAFF
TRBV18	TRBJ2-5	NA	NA	TGTGCCAGCTCACCGTCCGGGGTAGGGGAGACCCAGTACTTC	CASSPSGVGETQYF
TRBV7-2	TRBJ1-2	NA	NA	TGTGCCAGCAGCTTGGGGGGGGTCAACTATGGCTACACCTTC	CASSLGGVNYGYTF
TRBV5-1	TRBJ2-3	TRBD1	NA	TGCGCCAGCAGCTTGGTGGGACAGGGACCCGATACGCAGTATTTT	CASSLVGQGPDTQYF
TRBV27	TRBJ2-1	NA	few	TGTGCCAGCACAAAAGGGGTCCTGGTCGGTGGAGAGCAGTTCTTC	CASTKGVLVGGEQFF
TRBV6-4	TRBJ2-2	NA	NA	TGTGCCAGCAGCCGAGAACAGGGACCCGGGGAGCTGTTTTTT	CASSREQGPGELFF
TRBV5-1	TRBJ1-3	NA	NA	TGCGCCAGCAATCAGGTCCCTGGAAACACCATATATTTT	CASNQVPGNTIYF
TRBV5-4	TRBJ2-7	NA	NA	TGTGCCAGCAGCTTGGCTGGCTCGCCCTCCTACGAGCAGTACTTC	CASSLAGSPSYEQYF
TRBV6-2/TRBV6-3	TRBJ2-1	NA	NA	TGTGCCAGCAGTTATTGGCAGGGGAATGAGCAGTTCTTC	CASSYWQGNEQFF
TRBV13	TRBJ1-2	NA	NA	TGTGCCAGCAGCTTAGGGTTCTCGGGAAAAAGTCCCAGTGGCTACACCTTC	CASSLGFSGKSPSGYTF
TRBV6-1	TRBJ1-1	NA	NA	TGTGCCAGCAGTGACCCCAGGCTATTGAACACTGAAGCTTTCTTT	CASSDPRLLNTEAFF
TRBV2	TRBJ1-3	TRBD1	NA	TGTGCCAGCACCGACAGGGGTTGGGGAAACACCATATATTTT	CASTDRGWGNTIYF
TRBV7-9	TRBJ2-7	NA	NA	TGTGCCAGCAGCTTAGCTGCATCCCACGAGATGGACGAGCAGTACTTC	CASSLAASHEMDEQYF
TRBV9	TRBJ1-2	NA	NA	TGTGCCAGCACCCTTAACACCTATGGCTACACCTTC	CASTLNTYGYTF
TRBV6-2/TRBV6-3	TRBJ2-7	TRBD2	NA	TGTGCCAGCAGTTACATAGCGGGAGGCACCTACGAGCAGTACTTC	CASSYIAGGTYEQYF
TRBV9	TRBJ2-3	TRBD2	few	TGTGCCAGCAGCGTCGGAGCGGGAAGCACAGATACGCAGTATTTT	CASSVGAGSTDTQYF
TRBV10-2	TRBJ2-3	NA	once	TGCGCCAGCAGTGATAGGGGGAGTGGCACAGATACGCAGTATTTT	CASSDRGSGTDTQYF
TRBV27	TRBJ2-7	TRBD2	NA	TGTGCCAGCAGGTACGGACTAGCGGGAGTCTACGAGCAGTACTTC	CASRYGLAGVYEQYF
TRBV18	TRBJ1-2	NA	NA	TGTGCCAGCTCACGGGAGGGGTCCACTAACTATGGCTACACCTTC	CASSREGSTNYGYTF
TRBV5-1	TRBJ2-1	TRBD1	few	TGCGCCAGCAGCTTGATGGGACAGGGGTACAATGAGCAGTTCTTC	CASSLMGQGYNEQFF
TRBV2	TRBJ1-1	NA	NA	TGTGCCAGCAGGGAGACAGAGAACACTGAAGCTTTCTTT	CASRETENTEAFF
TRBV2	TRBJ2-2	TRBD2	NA	TGTGCCAGCAGTGACGCATCCGGGACTAGCGCCTCGAACACCGGGGAGCTGTTTTTT	CASSDASGTSASNTGELFF
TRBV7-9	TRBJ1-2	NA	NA	TGTGCCAGCAGCCTCGTAGACGGCCTGCGGGGCTACACCTTC	CASSLVDGLRGYTF
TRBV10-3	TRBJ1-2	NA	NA	TGTGCCATCAGTGAGTCAAATACAGCCTATGGCTACACCTTC	CAISESNTAYGYTF
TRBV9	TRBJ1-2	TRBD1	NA	TGTGCCAGCAGCGTTCCCCGGGACAGGGGCGACTATGGCTACACCTTC	CASSVPRDRGDYGYTF
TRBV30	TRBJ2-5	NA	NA	TGTGCCTGGAGTGTTAGCGCGGGGACCCAGTACTTC	CAWSVSAGTQYF
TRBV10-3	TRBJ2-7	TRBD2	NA	TGTGCCATCGCGACTAGCGGGAGCCACGAGCAGTACTTC	CAIATSGSHEQYF
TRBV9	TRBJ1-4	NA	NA	TGTGCCAGCAGCGTAGGGGCAGAAACAACTAATGAAAAACTGTTTTTT	CASSVGAETTNEKLFF
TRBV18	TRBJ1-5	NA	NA	TGTGCCAGCTCACTCAGCGGACAGTCCGCCCATAGCAATCAGCCCCAGCATTTT	CASSLSGQSAHSNQPQHF
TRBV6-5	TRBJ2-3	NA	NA	TGTGCCAGCCGGAGCGGCGGGGTAGATACGCAGTATTTT	CASRSGGVDTQYF
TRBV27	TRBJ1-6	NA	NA	TGTGCCAGCATGTTTACCAGGGGATCACCCCTCCACTTT	CASMFTRGSPLHF
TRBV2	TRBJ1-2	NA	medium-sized	TGTGCCAGCAGTCAGAATAACTATGGCTACACCTTC	CASSQNNYGYTF
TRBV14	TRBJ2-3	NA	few	TGTGCCAGCAGCCAAGTGGGGGCCACAGATACGCAGTATTTT	CASSQVGATDTQYF
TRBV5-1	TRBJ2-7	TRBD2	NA	TGCGCCAGCAGCTTGGGACTAGCGGGACACTACGAGCAGTACTTC	CASSLGLAGHYEQYF
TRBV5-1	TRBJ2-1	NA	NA	TGCGCCAGCAGCTTGAGCGAGGATGAGCAGTTCTTC	CASSLSEDEQFF
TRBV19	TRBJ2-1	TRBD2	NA	TGTGCCAGTAGTATTTTATCCTGGGGAGGGGATAAAAGCTCCTACAATGAGCAGTTCTTC	CASSILSWGGDKSSYNEQFF
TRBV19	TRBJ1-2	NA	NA	TGTGCCAGTAGTCCGCAGGGCTTCTATGGCTACACCTTC	CASSPQGFYGYTF
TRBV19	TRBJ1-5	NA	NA	TGTGCCAGTAGTATCACACTATTTAGCAATCAGCCCCAGCATTTT	CASSITLFSNQPQHF
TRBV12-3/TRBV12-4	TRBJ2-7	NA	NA	TGTGCCAGCAGTTTGAGAGGCGAGCAGTACTTC	CASSLRGEQYF
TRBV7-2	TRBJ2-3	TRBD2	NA	TGTGCCAGCAGCTTGGGGACTAGCGGGGATACGCAGTATTTT	CASSLGTSGDTQYF
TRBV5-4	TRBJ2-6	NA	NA	TGTGCCAGCAGCTTGTTAGGGGCTGGGGCCAACGTCCTGACTTTC	CASSLLGAGANVLTF